This TCR beta chain derives from a study of T cells in localized non-small cell lung cancer. The ends were cut back, 2 bases at V and 2 bases at J, with 10 bases in the middle. CDR3 length: 15 amino acids. Germline V gene sequence: CDR1 KGHSH, CDR2 LQKENI. The repertoire was sequenced with immunoSEQ multiplex PCR; TCRdb's copy has only in-frame clones and lacks some. Of roughly 35,000 clones listed, 70% to 90% are singletons. This rearrangement joins TRBV18 to TRBJ1-5; tentatively, D is TRBD1 (6 bases). The specimen was peripheral blood, collected before any cancer treatment. The sequence was obtained from a woman aged 40 to 75 with stage I lung adenocarcinoma. CDR3 sequence (DNA): TGTGCCAGCTCACCATCGGGGGCAGGCAATCAGCCCCAGCATTTT. It is translated as CASSPSGAGNQPQHF.